The 27 T cell receptor beta chains in this list originate from one sample, sequenced in a study of spatial heterogeneity in lung cancer. Time point here: sample taken at primary tumor resection. Researchers sequenced whole RNA taken from tumor, nontumor lung or frozen PBMC without sorting. One entry per CDR3 protein results from TCRdb running MiXCR on the 5' RACE reads. The data contain about 5,000 distinct CDR3 sequences, around 20% of them seen just once; the ten biggest clones take up approximately 22%. Sample: normal lung tissue next to the tumor, taken at surgery. These receptor sequences come from a male donor with early-stage non-small cell lung cancer.

The chain uses TRBV12-3 or TRBV12-4 and TRBJ2-2; D is unresolved. This CDR3 has 14 residues. V shed 2 bases and J shed 8 bases, with 12 bases lying between them. CDR3 protein: CASSLREGKGELFF. Here the CDR3 DNA reads TGTGCCAGCAGTTTAAGGGAAGGGAAAGGGGAGCTGTTTTTT.

This rearrangement joins TRBV2 to TRBJ2-3; no reliable D call. V lost 5 bases to trimming and J lost 0 bases, with 12 bases between them. CDR1 and CDR2 from the germline V gene are SNHLY and FYNNEI. CDR3 length: 15 residues. The CDR3 nucleotides are TGTGCCAGCAGTAAGGCGTTACCAAGCACAGATACGCAGTATTTT. Protein: CASSKALPSTDTQYF.

V usage is TRBV5-6 and J usage is TRBJ2-7; 8 bases are shared with TRBD1. Per germline, CDR1 SGHDT and CDR2 YYEEEE. The CDR3 consists of 15 residues. V was clipped by 1 base and J by 5 bases; unmatched bases: 8. CDR3 bases: TGTGCCAGCAGCTTGCGGGGACAGGCACTCCACGAGCAGTACTTC. Residues: CASSLRGQALHEQYF.

The rearrangement uses TRBV5-8 and TRBJ1-2; D remains ambiguous. Deletions cut 1 base from V and 1 base from J, with 5 bases between. There are 13 residues in the CDR3. Germline loops: CDR1 SGHTS, CDR2 YDEGEE. The CDR3 DNA follows: TGTGCCAGCAGCTTGTTAAATAACTATGGCTACACCTTC. Protein: CASSLLNNYGYTF.

In its sample, this clonotype is medium-sized. V gene TRBV19 combines with J gene TRBJ2-3; 8 bases are a match to TRBD2. The CDR3 has 15 amino acids. Germline V CDR1 and CDR2: LNHDA, SQIVND (reference sequence). Germline trimming cut 4 bases from V and 2 bases from J; bases unmatched to any gene: 5. CDR3 region: CASSRRGELTDTQYF. The CDR3 DNA reads TGTGCCAGTAGTAGGCGGGGGGAACTCACAGATACGCAGTATTTT.

Judged by abundance, this clonotype is medium-sized. V is TRBV28 and J is TRBJ2-7; the D call may be TRBD1 or TRBD2 (5 bases each). Trimming cost V 6 bases and J 5 bases, with 14 bases left between them. Germline V CDR1 and CDR2: MDHEN, SYDVKM. This CDR3 comprises 13 residues. CDR3 sequence reads: CASSGPQGDEQYV. DNA for the CDR3: TGTGCCAGCAGCGGACCCCAGGGAGACGAGCAGTACGTC.

This clonotype is classed as medium-sized. The DNA for the CDR3 is TGCAGTGCTAGAGATCCTGCCGAGGGGGGTCCTAATTCACCCCTCCACTTT. It yields the protein CSARDPAEGGPNSPLHF. The chain is built from TRBV20-1 and TRBJ1-6; weak D call: TRBD1 (6 bases). Germline V gives CDR1 DFQATT, CDR2 SNEGSKA (reference sequence). Between the trimmed V and J ends, which lost 0 bases and 6 bases, there was a span of 18 bases. The CDR3 is 17 amino acids.

There are many counts of this clonotype. V and J are TRBV7-6 and TRBJ2-5, with D perhaps assigned TRBD1 or TRBD2 (5 bases each). Germline CDR1 is SGHVS and CDR2 is FNYEAQ. The CDR3 sequence is 15 residues long. Trimming shortened V by 5 bases and J by 2 bases, and 15 bases separated the two germline ends. The CDR3 bases are TGTGCCAGCAGCCTTACAGGAGGAGATCAAGAGACCCAGTACTTC. Protein sequence: CASSLTGGDQETQYF.

In its sample, this clonotype was seen a few times. The gene calls are TRBV24-1 and TRBJ1-1; TRBD1 aligns across 10 bases. Per the germline V gene, CDR1 is KGHDR and CDR2 is SFDVKD. The CDR3 runs to 15 residues. Trimming at V came to 4 bases and at J to 5 bases, leaving 6 bases not matched to a gene. The CDR3 sequence is CATSDSDRGGTEAFF. As DNA, the CDR3 is TGTGCCACCAGTGACTCGGACAGGGGGGGGACTGAAGCTTTCTTT.

J is TRBJ1-1 and V is TRBV5-1; no clear D. Trimming pared 2 bases from V and 4 bases from J, leaving 12 bases between. Germline V lookup: CDR1 SGHRS, CDR2 YFSETQ. The CDR3 is made up of 14 amino acids. CDR3 protein: CASSFGRLSTEAFF. The CDR3 coding sequence is TGCGCCAGCAGCTTCGGCAGGTTAAGCACTGAAGCTTTCTTT.

This clonotype turned up a few times. The chain has TRBV5-1 and TRBJ2-7; 12 nucleotides line up with TRBD2. CDR3 length: 15 residues. Germline V gene sequence: CDR1 SGHRS, CDR2 YFSETQ. Trimming removed 5 bases from V and 5 bases from J; junction bases left unmatched: 8. The CDR3, as DNA: TGCGCCAGCAGATCGACTAGCGGGAGTGTGGACGAGCAGTACTTC. Its protein is CASRSTSGSVDEQYF.

This chain uses TRBV29-1 with TRBJ1-5; TRBD1 aligns across 8 bases. Germline V gene sequence: CDR1 SQVTM, CDR2 ANQGSEA. The CDR3 spans 13 residues. The trim removed 7 bases at V and 5 bases at J, leaving 7 bases unmatched. The CDR3 loop reads CSAQTGGDQPQHF. The CDR3 DNA sequence: TGCAGCGCACAAACAGGGGGAGATCAGCCCCAGCATTTT. Full variable domain (missing parts from reference TRBV29-1 and TRBJ1-5): SAVISQKPSRDICQRGTSLTIQCQVDSQVTMMFWYRQQPGQSLTLIATANQGSEATYESGFVIDKFPISRPNLTFSTLTVSNMSPEDSSIYLCSAQTGGDQPQHFGDGTRLSIL.

This clonotype was recorded many times. The chain carries TRBV12-5 and TRBJ2-1; 7 bases match TRBD2. Germline trimming cut 1 base from V and 9 bases from J; bases unmatched to any gene: 12. This CDR3 has 16 residues. Looked up from germline, CDR1 is LGHNT and CDR2 is FRNRAP. The CDR3 DNA reads TGTGCTAGTGGTTTGGACGGGACTACGAGAGAGGGTGAGCAGTTCTTC. Translated: CASGLDGTTREGEQFF.

J is TRBJ2-1 and V is TRBV30; D is undetermined. Germline V gives CDR1 GTSNPN, CDR2 SVGIG (reference sequence). The CDR3 spans 15 residues. Trimming stripped 2 bases from V and 2 bases from J, with 13 bases between. CDR3 loop: CAWSHGPVTYNEQFF. For the CDR3, the DNA is TGTGCCTGGAGTCACGGGCCGGTTACCTACAATGAGCAGTTCTTC.

Sample share makes this clonotype medium-sized (0.01 to 0.1%). The CDR3 DNA reads as TGCAGCGCAACTACAGGGGGCTCGGCCTATCAGCCCCAGCATTTT. It translates to CSATTGGSAYQPQHF. The rearrangement uses TRBV29-1 and TRBJ1-5, with TRBD1 matching 9 bases. CDR1 is SQVTM and CDR2 is ANQGSEA in the germline V gene. The CDR3 totals 15 residues. V gave up 7 bases and J gave up 5 bases; unmatched junction bases: 12.

This clonotype was recorded at least ten times. The rearrangement joins TRBV9 to TRBJ2-5; 9 bases are shared with TRBD1. Looked up from germline, CDR1 is SGDLS and CDR2 is YYNGEE. After removal of 3 bases from V and 5 bases from J, the junction contained 8 bases not matched to a gene. This CDR3 comprises 15 residues. This CDR3 is CASSETGTGSETQYF. In DNA, the CDR3 is TGTGCCAGCAGCGAAACCGGGACAGGGAGCGAGACCCAGTACTTC.

This sequence joins TRBV6-4 and TRBJ2-5; 13 bases fit TRBD2. The V gene end was trimmed by 5 bases and the J gene end by 4 bases; junction bases not matched to a gene: 4. The CDR3 is 15 residues long. Germline CDR1 MRHNA, CDR2 SNTAGT. The CDR3 sequence is CASSRLAGGGETQYF. DNA of the CDR3: TGTGCCAGCAGTCGACTAGCGGGGGGTGGAGAGACCCAGTACTTC.

This clonotype rates as medium-sized. The chain links TRBV4-2 to TRBJ1-2; 12 positions match TRBD1. The CDR3 totals 16 residues. V dropped 4 bases and J dropped 6; count of bases not matched to a gene: 9. Looked up from germline, CDR1 is LGHNA and CDR2 is YNFKEQ. CDR3 DNA sequence: TGTGCCAGCAGCCCGGGGACAGGGGGCGCAAGGGATGGCTACACCTTC. It yields the protein CASSPGTGGARDGYTF.

By sample fraction, this clonotype is medium-sized. The CDR3 region has the DNA TGTGCCAGCAGCACTACCGGGACGGCCTCCTACGAGCAGTACTTC. Protein: CASSTTGTASYEQYF. The chain uses TRBV28 and TRBJ2-7; D is perhaps TRBD1 or TRBD2 (5 bases each). CDR1 is MDHEN and CDR2 is SYDVKM in the germline V gene. The CDR3 loop spans 15 amino acids. With 6 bases removed from V and 0 bases from J, the gap between germline ends came to 15 bases.

The gene calls are TRBV29-1 and TRBJ2-2; TRBD1 aligns across 7 bases. Unmatched junction bases numbered 1, after V lost 5 bases and J lost 1 base. CDR3 length: 13 amino acids. Germline V gene sequence: CDR1 SQVTM, CDR2 ANQGSEA. In DNA form, the CDR3 reads TGCAGCGTTCGACAGGGGAACACCGGGGAGCTGTTTTTT. Protein sequence: CSVRQGNTGELFF.

In this sample, this clonotype is medium-sized. The chain employs TRBV24-1 and TRBJ2-1, with D unresolved. The length of the CDR3 is 17 residues. From germline, CDR1 is KGHDR and CDR2 SFDVKD. Trimming shortened V by 2 bases and J by 4 bases, and 17 bases separated the two germline ends. The DNA for the CDR3 is TGTGCCACCAGTGATTGGAACCGTGGGCCCTCTTACAATGAGCAGTTCTTC. This encodes CATSDWNRGPSYNEQFF.

Relative to its sample, this clonotype is medium-sized. V is TRBV20-1 and J is TRBJ1-1, with D uncertain. Germline V gene sequence: CDR1 DFQATT, CDR2 SNEGSKA (reference sequence). The CDR3 consists of 13 residues. Trimming removed 5 bases at V and 1 base at J, with 11 bases between. CDR3 protein: CSAEPSKNTEAFF. As DNA, the CDR3 is TGCAGTGCTGAGCCGTCAAAGAACACTGAAGCTTTCTTT.

By share, this clonotype ranks as medium-sized. This chain joins TRBV10-1 and TRBJ2-4; TRBD1 aligns across 11 bases. Germline CDR1 reads WNHNN; CDR2 reads SYGVQD (reference sequence). This CDR3 is 15 amino acids long. J gave up 3 bases and V 4 bases, and 2 bases lay outside the gene matches. DNA for the CDR3: TGCGCCAGCAGTGCGGGACAGGGGGGCAAAAACATTCAGTACTTC. It is translated as CASSAGQGGKNIQYF.

This clonotype is medium-sized within its sample. This chain connects TRBV5-5 to TRBJ2-2; D perhaps matches TRBD1 (6 bases). The CDR3 has 15 residues. Deletions cut 2 bases from V and 0 bases from J, with 8 bases between. From germline, CDR1 is SGHKS and CDR2 YYEKEE (reference sequence). The chain's CDR3 is CASSFRQANTGELFF. The DNA for the CDR3 is TGTGCCAGCAGCTTCAGACAGGCGAACACCGGGGAGCTGTTTTTT.

This clonotype is medium-sized by share. V is TRBV7-2 and J is TRBJ2-7, with TRBD2 matching over 14 bases. The germline V gene encodes CDR1 SGHTA and CDR2 FQGNSA. The ends lost 3 bases at V and 2 bases at J; junction bases unmatched: 6. This CDR3 has 17 residues. This CDR3 is CASSFGTSGRGTYEQYF. The CDR3 nucleotides read TGTGCCAGCAGCTTTGGGACTAGCGGGAGAGGAACCTACGAGCAGTACTTC.

This clonotype is labeled as medium-sized (0.01 to 0.1%). The CDR3 DNA is TGCAGTGCACGACCATACCTCGGGACAGGTCATCTGCACAGGGATACGCAGTATTTT. This translates into CSARPYLGTGHLHRDTQYF. The V call is TRBV20-1, the J call TRBJ2-3; 8 nucleotides line up with TRBD1. V trimming: 6 bases; J trimming: 6 bases; junction bases outside the gene matches: 26. Germline loops: CDR1 DFQATT, CDR2 SNEGSKA (reference sequence). This CDR3 spans 19 amino acids.

By share, this clonotype ranks as medium-sized. This chain joins TRBV23-1 and TRBJ2-5; D gene ambiguous. TRBV23-1 is flagged as an ORF with uncertain function. V was cut by 6 bases and J by 2 bases, with 10 bases left in between. The CDR3 sequence is 13 residues long. The CDR3 region is CASRVVLQETQYF. The CDR3 bases are TGCGCCAGCAGGGTGGTCTTACAAGAGACCCAGTACTTC.